This T cell receptor beta chain emerged from a study of cytomegalovirus exposure and HLA in healthy donors. This clone was seen a handful of times. Primers for the PCR totalled 60 Vbeta and 13 Jbeta. Sequencing was performed with immunoSEQ multiplex PCR; in TCRdb, only in-frame clones are kept and a portion is missing. The table shows 90,000 to 100,000 clones, with approximately 80% occurring only once. This CDR3 spans 14 amino acids. Per the germline V gene, CDR1 is SNHLY and CDR2 is FYNNEI. V lost 6 bases and J lost 3, with 12 bases in between. This sequence joins TRBV2 and TRBJ1-3; D uncertain. Sequencing input: PBMCs. The sequence came from a man in his 60s in good health and CMV-seropositive. The CDR3 DNA is TGTGCCAGCAGACAGAGCCCAATTGGAAACACCATATATTTT. Translating gives CASRQSPIGNTIYF.